The 9 T cell receptor beta chains below come from one sample, sequenced in a study of blood T cell repertoires in COVID-19. TCRdb's copy holds only in-frame clones and misses some; the assay was immunoSEQ multiplex PCR. The sample holds 250,000 to 350,000 clones; 88% are singletons and the top ten take 3%. Input material: PBMCs or T cells enriched from blood (not recorded which). Receptors were obtained from a woman aged 45-65 years who had recovered from COVID-19.

The chain has TRBV5-5 and TRBJ2-3; the match to TRBD2 covers 11 bases. Trimming removed 5 bases from V and 3 bases from J; junction bases left unmatched: 11. The CDR3 loop spans 17 amino acids. Per the germline V gene, CDR1 is SGHKS and CDR2 is YYEKEE (reference sequence). The CDR3 DNA reads as TGTGCCAGCAGGACGATTGGGACTAGCGGAGTGACAGATACGCAGTATTTT. Its translation is CASRTIGTSGVTDTQYF.

The chain employs TRBV28 and TRBJ1-2; TRBD1 aligns across 9 bases. CDR3 size: 16 residues. The germline CDR1 and CDR2 sequences are MDHEN and SYDVKM. Unmatched junction bases numbered 13, after V lost 8 bases and J lost 3 bases. This CDR3 reads CASSRPGRDRDYGYTF. The CDR3 DNA reads as TGTGCCAGCTCCCGTCCCGGGAGGGACAGGGACTATGGCTACACCTTC.

A single count supports this clone. The rearrangement links TRBV9 to TRBJ2-1; a possible D gene is TRBD2 (6 bases). The V gene's germline CDR1 is SGDLS and CDR2 YYNGEE. The V and J ends lost 3 bases and 1 base respectively, with 14 bases between them. This CDR3 comprises 16 residues. CDR3 sequence (DNA): TGTGCCAGCAGCGCGGCCGGGACTTCATCCTACAATGAGCAGTTCTTC. This encodes CASSAAGTSSYNEQFF. The full variable domain, completed using reference TRBV9 and TRBJ2-1, is DSGVTQTPKHLITATGQRVTLRCSPRSGDLSVYWYQQSLDQGLQFLIQYYNGEERAKGNILERFSAQQFPDLHSELNLSSLELGDSALYFCASSAAGTSSYNEQFFGPGTRLTVL.

This clone showed up just a few times. The J gene is TRBJ1-2, the V gene TRBV19, with 12 bases fitting TRBD1. The junction had 21 bases not matched to a gene; V was cut back by 6 bases and J by 7 bases. The CDR3 runs 19 residues. Germline V CDR1 and CDR2: LNHDA, SQIVND (reference sequence). The chain's CDR3 is CASRPPSGTGGAESAGYTF. The CDR3 region has the DNA TGTGCCAGTAGACCCCCCTCCGGGACAGGGGGCGCGGAGAGCGCTGGCTACACCTTC.

This chain uses TRBV5-4 with TRBJ2-3; D not certain. The CDR3 runs to 12 residues. V was shortened by 4 bases and J by 2 bases, with 5 bases between the two germline ends. Germline CDR1 reads SGHNT; CDR2 reads YYREEE (reference sequence). CDR3 residues: CASSPNTDTQYF. The CDR3 DNA reads as TGTGCCAGCAGCCCTAACACAGATACGCAGTATTTT.

The chain recombines TRBV5-6 with TRBJ2-7, with D maybe TRBD1 (6 bases). Trimming shortened V by 0 bases and J by 2 bases, and 12 bases separated the two germline ends. Germline assignment: CDR1 SGHDT and CDR2 YYEEEE. The length of the CDR3 is 15 residues. In DNA form, the CDR3 reads TGTGCCAGCAGCTTGGCCGGACAGCCGGCCTACGAGCAGTACTTC. It codes for CASSLAGQPAYEQYF.

CDR3 in amino acids: CASSFRVMNTEAFF. Written as DNA, the CDR3 is TGTGCCAGCAGTTTCCGGGTAATGAACACTGAAGCTTTCTTT. The chain is built from TRBV27 and TRBJ1-1, with D uncertain. Germline V gives CDR1 MNHEY, CDR2 SMNVEV (reference sequence). The V gene lost 3 bases and the J gene lost 0 bases, with 8 bases spanning the gap. This CDR3 has 14 residues.

This clone was recorded once. The chain carries TRBV7-2 and TRBJ1-5; D remains unclear. The V end was cut by 5 bases, the J end by 4 bases, with 15 bases between. Germline-derived CDR1 and CDR2 are SGHTA and FQGNSA. This CDR3 is built from 15 residues. The CDR3 sequence is CASSERMIRNQPQHF. In DNA, the CDR3 is TGTGCCAGCAGCGAGAGGATGATCCGGAATCAGCCCCAGCATTTT.

The chain has TRBV5-6 and TRBJ1-2, with D possibly matching TRBD1 (6 bases). The germline gives CDR1 SGHDT, CDR2 YYEEEE. With 4 bases removed from V and 2 bases from J, the gap between germline ends came to 9 bases. There are 13 residues in the CDR3. The CDR3 sequence is CASSKQGNYGYTF. The CDR3 DNA reads as TGTGCCAGCAGCAAGCAGGGGAACTATGGCTACACCTTC.